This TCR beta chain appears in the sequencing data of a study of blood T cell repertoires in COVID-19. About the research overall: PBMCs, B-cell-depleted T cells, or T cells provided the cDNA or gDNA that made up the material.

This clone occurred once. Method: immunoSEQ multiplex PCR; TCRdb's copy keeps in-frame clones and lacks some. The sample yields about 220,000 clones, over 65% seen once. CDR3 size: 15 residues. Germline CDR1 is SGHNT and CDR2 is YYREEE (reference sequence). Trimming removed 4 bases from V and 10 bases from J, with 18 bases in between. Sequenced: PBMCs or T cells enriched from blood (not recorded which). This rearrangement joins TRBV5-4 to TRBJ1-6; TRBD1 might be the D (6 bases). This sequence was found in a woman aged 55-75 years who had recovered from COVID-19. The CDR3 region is CASSRDKIQGSPLHF. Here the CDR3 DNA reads TGTGCCAGCAGCCGGGACAAAATACAAGGGTCACCCCTCCACTTT. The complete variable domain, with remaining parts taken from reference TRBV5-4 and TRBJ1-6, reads ETGVTQSPTHLIKTRGQQVTLRCSSQSGHNTVSWYQQALGQGPQFIFQYYREEENGRGNFPPRFSGLQFPNYSSELNVNALELDDSALYLCASSRDKIQGSPLHFGNGTRLTVT.